This entry features one T cell receptor (beta chain) sequence. Its antigen is still unknown. Some clones are missing from TCRdb's copy, which holds only in-frame ones; the method was immunoSEQ multiplex PCR. In the table there are roughly 100,000 clones, nearly 90% of which are singletons. The sample is drawn from a study of T cell responses to AZD1222 COVID-19 vaccine. The study's findings and limits: White British people made up most donors, females outnumbered males, and clonal diversity was possibly underestimated.

Deletions cut 4 bases from V and 5 bases from J, with 15 bases between. In germline, CDR1 is SGHNT, CDR2 YYREEE (reference sequence). CDR3 length: 14 amino acids. The specimen was peripheral blood, collected 28 days after the second AZD1222 dose. The chain has TRBV5-4 and TRBJ1-2; TRBD1 is a possible D gene (6 bases). The source is an adult who received the AZD1222 COVID-19 vaccine. CDR3 DNA: TGTGCCAGCAGCCCAAGGCAGGGGATGTATGGCTACACCTTC. This gives the protein CASSPRQGMYGYTF. The full variable domain, in which reference TRBV5-4 and TRBJ1-2 provide the parts outside the CDR3, is ETGVTQSPTHLIKTRGQQVTLRCSSQSGHNTVSWYQQALGQGPQFIFQYYREEENGRGNFPPRFSGLQFPNYSSELNVNALELDDSALYLCASSPRQGMYGYTFGSGTRLTVV.